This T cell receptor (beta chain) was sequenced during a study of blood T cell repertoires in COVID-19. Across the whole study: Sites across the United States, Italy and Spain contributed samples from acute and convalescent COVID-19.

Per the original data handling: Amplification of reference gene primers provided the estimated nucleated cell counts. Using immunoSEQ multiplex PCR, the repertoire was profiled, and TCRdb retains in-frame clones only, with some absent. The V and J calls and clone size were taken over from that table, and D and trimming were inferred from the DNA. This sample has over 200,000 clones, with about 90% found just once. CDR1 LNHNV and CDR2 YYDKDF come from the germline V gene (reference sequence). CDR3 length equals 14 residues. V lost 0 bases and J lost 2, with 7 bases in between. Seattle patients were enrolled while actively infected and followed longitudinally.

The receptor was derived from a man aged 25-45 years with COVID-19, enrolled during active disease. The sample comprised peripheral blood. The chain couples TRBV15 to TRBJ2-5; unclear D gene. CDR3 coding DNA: TGTGCCACCAGCAGAGATCCAGGACAAGAGACCCAGTACTTC. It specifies CATSRDPGQETQYF.